The entry below gives a single TCR beta chain sequence along with its context. Its antigen is not identified. These data originate in a study of blood T cells in healthy people across ages. A sample-barcoded 5' primer and a J-beta primer mix were used in a second PCR of roughly 6 to 11 cycles. Each of the cDNA molecules was tagged by a template-switch adaptor with 12 random nucleotides. TCRdb recomputed calls from the 5' RACE reads with MiXCR, one row per CDR3 protein. The sample includes hundreds of thousands of distinct CDR3 sequences, about 45% of them seen just once. Notes on the study in general: When set beside aged donors, long-lived donors presented more naive CD4+ cells and higher diversity.

The sequencing input was blood. The receptor's source is an older man in good health.

CDR3 protein: CASSLPLAGGSYNEQFF. The CDR3, as DNA: TGTGCCAGCAGCTTGCCCCTAGCGGGAGGATCCTACAATGAGCAGTTCTTC. The V gene is TRBV11-2, the J gene TRBJ2-1; 11 bases fit TRBD2. Germline trimming cut 3 bases from V and 1 base from J; bases unmatched to any gene: 5. Germline values: CDR1 SGHAT, CDR2 FQNNGV. The CDR3 totals 17 residues.